This TCR beta chain was identified during a study of blood T cell repertoires in COVID-19 (TCRdb year 2020). About the study as a whole: Recovered participants in ImmuneRACE Cohort 3 were defined by two consecutive negative NP/OP PCR tests, clearance by a healthcare professional, or resolution of symptoms. The collaborator samples originated in the United States, Italy and Spain and spanned the acute and convalescent phases of COVID-19. The material from the prospective study consisted of cDNA or gDNA derived from T cells, B-cell-depleted T cells, or PBMCs. Subjects who had been exposed to COVID-19, were actively infected with it, or had recovered from it provided the deeply sampled blood TCRbeta repertoires that made up the dataset. The repertoires were made available in a free public database intended to serve as a resource for research on the immune response to SARS-CoV-2. Samples came from the ongoing ImmuneRACE study (first 160 participants) plus 1,254 subjects from 6 global collaborators. A de-identified subject ID, COVID-19 status, age in years and sex were almost always included in the sample metadata. Where available, HLA class I and class II types were obtained from metadata supplied by the sample provider rather than from assay-based typing.

The germline V gene supplies CDR1 SNHLY and CDR2 FYNNEI. V is pared back by 6 bases and J by 5 bases, with 17 bases lying between the germline termini. Inclusive of the bounding cysteine and phenylalanine, the CDR3 is 16 residues long. Kept here is only the CDR3 DNA, which spans 48 bases and is read in frame from base 1. Participants in the prospective study were aged roughly 18 to 95 years, lived in 24 United States geographic areas, and enrolled through a virtual design. In the prospective study, cohorts were assigned on the basis of participant-reported clinical history obtained from a screening survey and a study questionnaire. In the prospective study, whole blood, serum and a nasopharyngeal or oropharyngeal swab were collected from each participant by mobile phlebotomists. Participants in the prospective study had the option to provide additional blood draws and questionnaires over an approximately 2-month period. Before DNA extraction, blood samples from the prospective study were shipped at room temperature or frozen.

In regard to this clone: The antigen it binds to is not known. Per-base qualities were not stored, and no clone one base away is much larger.

TCRbeta CDR3 regions were amplified from genomic DNA using the immunoSEQ Assay, a bias-controlled multiplex PCR. As for how the authors treated the data: Within the assay, amplification of reference gene primers was used to estimate how many nucleated cells each sample contained. To quantify the absolute abundance of each unique TCRbeta CDR3 rearrangement, sequence reads were collapsed and filtered. For each sample, productive Simpson clonality was calculated as the square root of Simpson's diversity index over productive rearrangements. TCRdb re-hosts the immuneACCESS table, in-frame sequences only. Its copies lack some clones; in the studies checked, an unresolved V gene accounts for under half of them, and the cause for the rest is not known. The V and J calls and clone size come from that table; D and trimming were worked out from the DNA. The sample table shows 200,000 to 250,000 clones, and about nine tenths are seen once. The ten largest make up 3.1% of the sample.

Results and caveats for the whole study, not just this receptor: Clinical and demographic metadata were provided uncurated, with the amount varying by source and participant.

Sequencing used PBMCs or T cells enriched from blood (not recorded which). The V and J segments used are TRBV2 and TRBJ1-6, with an unclear D gene assignment. This sequence originates from a woman aged 45 to 65 in a cohort exposed to, infected with or recovered from COVID-19 (not recorded which). This receptor has the CDR3 CASRLVWQADNSPLHF. The nucleotide sequence is given as TGTGCCAGCAGACTGGTTTGGCAGGCCGATAATTCACCCCTCCACTTT. Supplemented by the reference TRBV2 and TRBJ1-6 proteins around the CDR3, the complete variable domain is EPEVTQTPSHQVTQMGQEVILRCVPISNHLYFYWYRQILGQKVEFLVSFYNNEISEKSEIFDDQFSVERPDGSNFTLKIRSTKLEDSAMYFCASRLVWQADNSPLHFGNGTRLTVT.